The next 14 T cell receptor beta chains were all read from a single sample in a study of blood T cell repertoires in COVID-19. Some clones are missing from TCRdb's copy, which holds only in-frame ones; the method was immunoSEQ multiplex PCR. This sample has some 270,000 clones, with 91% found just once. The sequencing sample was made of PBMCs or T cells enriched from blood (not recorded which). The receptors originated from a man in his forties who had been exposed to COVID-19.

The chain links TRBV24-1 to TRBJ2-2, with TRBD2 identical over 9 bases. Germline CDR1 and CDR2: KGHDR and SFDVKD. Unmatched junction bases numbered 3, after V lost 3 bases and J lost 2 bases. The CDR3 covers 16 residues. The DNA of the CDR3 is TGTGCCACCAGTGATAGACTAGCGGCTAACACCGGGGAGCTGTTTTTT. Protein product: CATSDRLAANTGELFF.

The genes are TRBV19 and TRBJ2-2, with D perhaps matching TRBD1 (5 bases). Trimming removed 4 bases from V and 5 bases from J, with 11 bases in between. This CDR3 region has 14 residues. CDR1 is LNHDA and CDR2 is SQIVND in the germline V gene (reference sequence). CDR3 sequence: CASSTRQTTGELFF. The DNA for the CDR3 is TGTGCCAGTAGTACAAGACAGACTACCGGGGAGCTGTTTTTT.

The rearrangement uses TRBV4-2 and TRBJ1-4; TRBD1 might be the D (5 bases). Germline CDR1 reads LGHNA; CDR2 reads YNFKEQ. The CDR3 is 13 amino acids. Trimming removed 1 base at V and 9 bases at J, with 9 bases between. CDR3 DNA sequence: TGTGCCAGCAGCCAAGGCGGGGCACAAAAACTGTTTTTT. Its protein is CASSQGGAQKLFF.

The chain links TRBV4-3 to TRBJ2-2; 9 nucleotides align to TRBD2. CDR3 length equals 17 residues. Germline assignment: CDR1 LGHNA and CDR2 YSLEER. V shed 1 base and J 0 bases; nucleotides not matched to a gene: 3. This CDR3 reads CASSQATSGSNTGELFF. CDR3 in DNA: TGCGCCAGCAGCCAAGCTACTAGCGGGTCGAACACCGGGGAGCTGTTTTTT.

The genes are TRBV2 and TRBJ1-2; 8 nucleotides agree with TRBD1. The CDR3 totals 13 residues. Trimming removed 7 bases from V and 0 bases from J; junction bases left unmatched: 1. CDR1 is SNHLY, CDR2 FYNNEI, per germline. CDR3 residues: CASTGQANYGYTF. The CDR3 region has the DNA TGTGCCAGCACGGGACAGGCTAACTATGGCTACACCTTC. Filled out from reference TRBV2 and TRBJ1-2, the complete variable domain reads EPEVTQTPSHQVTQMGQEVILRCVPISNHLYFYWYRQILGQKVEFLVSFYNNEISEKSEIFDDQFSVERPDGSNFTLKIRSTKLEDSAMYFCASTGQANYGYTFGSGTRLTVV.

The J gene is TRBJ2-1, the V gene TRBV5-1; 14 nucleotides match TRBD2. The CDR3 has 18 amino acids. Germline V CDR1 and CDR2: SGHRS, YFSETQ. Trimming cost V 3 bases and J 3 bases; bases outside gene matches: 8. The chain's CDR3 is CASSSPAGTSGSYNEQFF. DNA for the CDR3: TGCGCCAGCAGCTCCCCGGCGGGGACTAGCGGGAGCTACAATGAGCAGTTCTTC.

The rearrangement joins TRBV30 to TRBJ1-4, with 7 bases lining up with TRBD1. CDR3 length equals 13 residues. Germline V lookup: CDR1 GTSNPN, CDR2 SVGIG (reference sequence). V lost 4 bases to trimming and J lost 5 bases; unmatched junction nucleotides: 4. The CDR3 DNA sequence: TGTGCCTGGAATAAGGGACAGAATGAAAAACTGTTTTTT. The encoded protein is CAWNKGQNEKLFF. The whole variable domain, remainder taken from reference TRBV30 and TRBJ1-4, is SQTIHQWPATLVQPVGSPLSLECTVEGTSNPNLYWYRQAAGRGLQLLFYSVGIGQISSEVPQNLSASRPQDRQFILSSKKLLLSDSGFYLCAWNKGQNEKLFFGSGTQLSVL.

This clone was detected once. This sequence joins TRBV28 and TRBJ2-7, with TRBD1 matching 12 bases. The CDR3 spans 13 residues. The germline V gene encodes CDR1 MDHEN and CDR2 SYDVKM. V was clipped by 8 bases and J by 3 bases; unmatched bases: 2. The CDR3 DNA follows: TGTGCCAGCTGGGACAGGGGGCTCTACGAGCAGTACTTC. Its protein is CASWDRGLYEQYF. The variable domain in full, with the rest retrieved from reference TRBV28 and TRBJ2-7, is DVKVTQSSRYLVKRTGEKVFLECVQDMDHENMFWYRQDPGLGLRLIYFSYDVKMKEKGDIPEGYSVSREKKERFSLILESASTNQTSMYLCASWDRGLYEQYFGPGTRLTVT.

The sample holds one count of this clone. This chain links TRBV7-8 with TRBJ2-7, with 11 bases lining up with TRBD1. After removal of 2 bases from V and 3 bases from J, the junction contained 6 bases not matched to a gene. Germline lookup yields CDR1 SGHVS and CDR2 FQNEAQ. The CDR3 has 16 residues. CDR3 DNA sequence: TGTGCCAGCAGCTTATTAAGGACAGGGGGCGTCTACGAGCAGTACTTC. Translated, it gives CASSLLRTGGVYEQYF.

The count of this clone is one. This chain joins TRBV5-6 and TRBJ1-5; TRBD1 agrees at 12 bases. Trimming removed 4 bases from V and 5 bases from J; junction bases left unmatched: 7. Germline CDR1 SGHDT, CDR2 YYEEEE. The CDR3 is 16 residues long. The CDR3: CASSLGGQGAHQPQHF. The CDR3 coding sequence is TGTGCCAGCAGCCTGGGGGGACAGGGGGCCCATCAGCCCCAGCATTTT. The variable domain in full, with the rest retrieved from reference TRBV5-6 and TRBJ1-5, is DAGVTQSPTHLIKTRGQQVTLRCSPKSGHDTVSWYQQALGQGPQFIFQYYEEEERQRGNFPDRFSGHQFPNYSSELNVNALLLGDSALYLCASSLGGQGAHQPQHFGDGTRLSIL.

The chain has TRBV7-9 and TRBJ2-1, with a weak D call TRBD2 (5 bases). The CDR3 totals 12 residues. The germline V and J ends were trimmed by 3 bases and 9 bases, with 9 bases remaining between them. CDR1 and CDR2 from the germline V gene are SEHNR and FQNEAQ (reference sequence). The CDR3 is CASSFEGSEQFF. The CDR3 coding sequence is TGTGCCAGCAGCTTTGAGGGAAGTGAGCAGTTCTTC.

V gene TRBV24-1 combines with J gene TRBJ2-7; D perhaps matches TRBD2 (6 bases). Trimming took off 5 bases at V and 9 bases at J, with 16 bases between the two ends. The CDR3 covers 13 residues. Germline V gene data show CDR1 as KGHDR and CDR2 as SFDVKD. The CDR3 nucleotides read TGTGCCACCAGTGCTGGGGGAGGTTACCGGCAGTACTTC. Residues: CATSAGGGYRQYF.

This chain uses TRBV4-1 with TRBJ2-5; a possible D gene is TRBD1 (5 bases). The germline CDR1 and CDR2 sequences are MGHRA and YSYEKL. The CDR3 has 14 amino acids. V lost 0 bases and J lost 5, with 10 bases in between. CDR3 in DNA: TGCGCCAGCAGCCAAGATAGGGGTACGGAGACCCAGTACTTC. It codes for CASSQDRGTETQYF.

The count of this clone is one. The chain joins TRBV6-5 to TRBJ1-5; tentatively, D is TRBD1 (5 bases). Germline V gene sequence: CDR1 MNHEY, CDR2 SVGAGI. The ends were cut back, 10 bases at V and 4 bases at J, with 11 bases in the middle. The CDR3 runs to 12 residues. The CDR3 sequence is CATHGTNQPQHF. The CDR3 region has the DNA TGTGCCACTCACGGGACTAATCAGCCCCAGCATTTT.